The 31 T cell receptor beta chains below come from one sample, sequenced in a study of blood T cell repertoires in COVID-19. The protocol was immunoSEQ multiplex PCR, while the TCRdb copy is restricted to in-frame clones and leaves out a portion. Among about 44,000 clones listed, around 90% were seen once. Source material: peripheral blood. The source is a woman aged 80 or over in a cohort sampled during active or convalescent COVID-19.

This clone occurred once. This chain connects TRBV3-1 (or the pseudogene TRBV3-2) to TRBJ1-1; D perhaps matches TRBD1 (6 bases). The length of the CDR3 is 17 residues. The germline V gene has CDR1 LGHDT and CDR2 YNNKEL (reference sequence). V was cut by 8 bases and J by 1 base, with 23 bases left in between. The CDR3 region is CASVKGRGGASNTEAFF. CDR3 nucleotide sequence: TGTGCCAGCGTCAAAGGGAGAGGGGGAGCCTCGAACACTGAAGCTTTCTTT.

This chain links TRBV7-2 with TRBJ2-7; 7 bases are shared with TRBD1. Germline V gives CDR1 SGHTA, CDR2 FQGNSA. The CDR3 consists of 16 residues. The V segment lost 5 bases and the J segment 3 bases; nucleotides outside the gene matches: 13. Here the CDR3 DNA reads TGTGCCAGCAGCCAGGGGCCCGGGACAGAAGGCTACGAGCAGTACTTC. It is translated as CASSQGPGTEGYEQYF.

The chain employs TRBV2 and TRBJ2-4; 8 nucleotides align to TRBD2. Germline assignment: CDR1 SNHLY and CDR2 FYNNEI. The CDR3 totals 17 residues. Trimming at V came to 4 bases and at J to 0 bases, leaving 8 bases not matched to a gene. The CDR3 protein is CASSVTRLAGAKNIQYF. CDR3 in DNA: TGTGCCAGCAGTGTAACTCGGCTAGCGGGAGCCAAAAACATTCAGTACTTC.

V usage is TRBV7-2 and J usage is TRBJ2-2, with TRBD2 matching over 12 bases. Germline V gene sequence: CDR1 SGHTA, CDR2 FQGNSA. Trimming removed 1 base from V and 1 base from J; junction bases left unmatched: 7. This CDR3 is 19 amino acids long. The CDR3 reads CASSLGRSGLAGNTGELFF. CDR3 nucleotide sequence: TGTGCCAGCAGCTTAGGTCGTTCGGGACTAGCGGGGAACACCGGGGAGCTGTTTTTT.

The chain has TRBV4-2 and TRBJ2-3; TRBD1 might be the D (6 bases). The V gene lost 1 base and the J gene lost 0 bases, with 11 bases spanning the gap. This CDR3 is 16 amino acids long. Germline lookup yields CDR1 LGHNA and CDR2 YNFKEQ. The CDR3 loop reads CASSQGGGPSTDTQYF. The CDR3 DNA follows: TGTGCCAGCAGCCAAGGAGGGGGACCCAGCACAGATACGCAGTATTTT.

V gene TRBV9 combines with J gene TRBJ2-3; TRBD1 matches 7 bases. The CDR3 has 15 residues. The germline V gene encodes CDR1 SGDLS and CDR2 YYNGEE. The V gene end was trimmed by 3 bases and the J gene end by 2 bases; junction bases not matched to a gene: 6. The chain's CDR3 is CASSDRGRDTDTQYF. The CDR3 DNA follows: TGTGCCAGCAGCGACAGGGGACGGGACACAGATACGCAGTATTTT. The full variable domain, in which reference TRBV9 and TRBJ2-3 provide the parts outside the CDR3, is DSGVTQTPKHLITATGQRVTLRCSPRSGDLSVYWYQQSLDQGLQFLIQYYNGEERAKGNILERFSAQQFPDLHSELNLSSLELGDSALYFCASSDRGRDTDTQYFGPGTRLTVL.

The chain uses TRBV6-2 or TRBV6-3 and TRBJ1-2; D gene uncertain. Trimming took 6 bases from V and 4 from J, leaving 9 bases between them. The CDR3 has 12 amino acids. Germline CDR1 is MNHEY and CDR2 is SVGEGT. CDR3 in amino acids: CASSHEVYGYTF. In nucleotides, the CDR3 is TGTGCCAGCAGCCACGAGGTCTATGGCTACACCTTC.

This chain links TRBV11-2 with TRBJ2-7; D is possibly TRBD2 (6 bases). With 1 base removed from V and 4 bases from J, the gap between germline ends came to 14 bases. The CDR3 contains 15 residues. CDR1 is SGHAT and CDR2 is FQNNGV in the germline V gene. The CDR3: CASSLGEASRYEQYF. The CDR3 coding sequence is TGTGCCAGCAGCTTAGGGGAGGCCTCCCGTTACGAGCAGTACTTC.

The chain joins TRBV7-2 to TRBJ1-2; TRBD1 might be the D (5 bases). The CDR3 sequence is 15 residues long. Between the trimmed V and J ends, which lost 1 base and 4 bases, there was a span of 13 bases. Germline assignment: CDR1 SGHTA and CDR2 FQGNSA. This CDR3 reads CASSLGAGEVYGYTF. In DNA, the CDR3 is TGTGCCAGCAGCTTAGGGGCGGGGGAGGTCTATGGCTACACCTTC. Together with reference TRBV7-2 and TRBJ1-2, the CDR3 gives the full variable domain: GAGVSQSPSNKVTEKGKDVELRCDPISGHTALYWYRQSLGQGLEFLIYFQGNSAPDKSGLPSDRFSAERTGGSVSTLTIQRTQQEDSAVYLCASSLGAGEVYGYTFGSGTRLTVV.

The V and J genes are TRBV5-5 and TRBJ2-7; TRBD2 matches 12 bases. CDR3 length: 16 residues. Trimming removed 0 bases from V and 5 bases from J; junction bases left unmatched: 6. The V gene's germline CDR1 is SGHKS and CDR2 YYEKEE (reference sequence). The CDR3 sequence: CASSLGLAGEFDEQYF. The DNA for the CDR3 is TGTGCCAGCAGCTTGGGACTAGCGGGAGAGTTTGACGAGCAGTACTTC.

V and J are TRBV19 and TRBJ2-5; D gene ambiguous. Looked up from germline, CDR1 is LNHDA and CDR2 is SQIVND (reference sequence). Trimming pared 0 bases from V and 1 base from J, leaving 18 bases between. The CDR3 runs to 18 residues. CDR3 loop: CASSIDLAGAGSQETQYF. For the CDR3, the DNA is TGTGCCAGTAGTATAGATCTTGCCGGTGCAGGCAGCCAAGAGACCCAGTACTTC.

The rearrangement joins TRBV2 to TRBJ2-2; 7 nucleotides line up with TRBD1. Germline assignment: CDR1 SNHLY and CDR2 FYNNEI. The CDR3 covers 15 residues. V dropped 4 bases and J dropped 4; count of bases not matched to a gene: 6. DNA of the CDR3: TGTGCCAGCAGTGTAATGGGACAGAGCACCGGGGAGCTGTTTTTT. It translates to CASSVMGQSTGELFF.

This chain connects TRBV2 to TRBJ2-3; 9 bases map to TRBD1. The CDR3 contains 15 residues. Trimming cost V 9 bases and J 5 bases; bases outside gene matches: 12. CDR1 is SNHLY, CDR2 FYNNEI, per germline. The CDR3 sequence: CASSRDRVVLDTQYF. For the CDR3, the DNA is TGTGCCAGTAGTAGGGACAGGGTAGTATTAGATACGCAGTATTTT.

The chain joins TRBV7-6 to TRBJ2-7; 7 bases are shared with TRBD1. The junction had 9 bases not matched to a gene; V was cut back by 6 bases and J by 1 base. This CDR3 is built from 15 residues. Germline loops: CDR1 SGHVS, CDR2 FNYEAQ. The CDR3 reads CASSRSPGQSYEQYF. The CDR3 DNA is TGTGCCAGCAGTAGATCCCCGGGACAGTCCTACGAGCAGTACTTC.

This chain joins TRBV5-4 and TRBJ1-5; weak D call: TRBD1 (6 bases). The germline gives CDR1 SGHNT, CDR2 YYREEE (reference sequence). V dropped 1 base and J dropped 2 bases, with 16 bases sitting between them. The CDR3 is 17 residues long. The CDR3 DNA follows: TGTGCCAGCAGCTTGATGGCGGGGGCAAGTGGCAATCAGCCCCAGCATTTT. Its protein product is CASSLMAGASGNQPQHF. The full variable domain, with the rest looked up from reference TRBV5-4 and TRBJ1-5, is ETGVTQSPTHLIKTRGQQVTLRCSSQSGHNTVSWYQQALGQGPQFIFQYYREEENGRGNFPPRFSGLQFPNYSSELNVNALELDDSALYLCASSLMAGASGNQPQHFGDGTRLSIL.

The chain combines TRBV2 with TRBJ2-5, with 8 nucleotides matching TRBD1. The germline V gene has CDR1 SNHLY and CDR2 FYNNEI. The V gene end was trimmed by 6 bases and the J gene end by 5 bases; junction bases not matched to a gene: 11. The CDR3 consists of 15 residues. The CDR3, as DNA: TGTGCCAGCAGCCTTAGACAGGGGACGGGGGAGACCCAGTACTTC. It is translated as CASSLRQGTGETQYF.

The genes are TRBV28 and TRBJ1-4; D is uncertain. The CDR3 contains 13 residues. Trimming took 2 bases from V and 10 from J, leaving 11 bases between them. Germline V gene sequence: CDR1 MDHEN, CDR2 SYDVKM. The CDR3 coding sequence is TGTGCCAGCAGTTTAGCCGGCTCGGGAAAACTGTTTTTT. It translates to CASSLAGSGKLFF. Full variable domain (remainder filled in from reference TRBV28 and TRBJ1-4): DVKVTQSSRYLVKRTGEKVFLECVQDMDHENMFWYRQDPGLGLRLIYFSYDVKMKEKGDIPEGYSVSREKKERFSLILESASTNQTSMYLCASSLAGSGKLFFGSGTQLSVL.

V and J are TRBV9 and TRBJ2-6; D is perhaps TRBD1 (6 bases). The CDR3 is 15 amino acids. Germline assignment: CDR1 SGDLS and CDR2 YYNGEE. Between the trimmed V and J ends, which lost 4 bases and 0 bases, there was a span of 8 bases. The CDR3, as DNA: TGTGCCAGCAGCCGGACAGCCTCTGGGGCCAACGTCCTGACTTTC. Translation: CASSRTASGANVLTF.

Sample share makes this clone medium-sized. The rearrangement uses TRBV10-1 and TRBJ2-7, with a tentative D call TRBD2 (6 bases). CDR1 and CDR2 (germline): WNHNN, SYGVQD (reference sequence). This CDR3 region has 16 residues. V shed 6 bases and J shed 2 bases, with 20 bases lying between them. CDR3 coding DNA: TGCGCCAGCAGCAAGAGCCGGGACCGCGGGACCTACGAGCAGTACTTC. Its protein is CASSKSRDRGTYEQYF.

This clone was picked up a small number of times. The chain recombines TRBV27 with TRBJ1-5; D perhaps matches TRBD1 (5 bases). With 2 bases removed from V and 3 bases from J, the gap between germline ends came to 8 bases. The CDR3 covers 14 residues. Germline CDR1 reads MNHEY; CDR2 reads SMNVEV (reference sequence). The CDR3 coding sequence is TGTGCCAGCAGTTTAGCGGGGGTCAATCAGCCCCAGCATTTT. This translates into CASSLAGVNQPQHF.

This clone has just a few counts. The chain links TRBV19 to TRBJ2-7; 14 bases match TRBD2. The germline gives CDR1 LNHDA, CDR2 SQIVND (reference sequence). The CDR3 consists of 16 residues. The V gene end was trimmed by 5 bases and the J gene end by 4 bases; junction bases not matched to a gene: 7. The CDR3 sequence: CASSPGTSGSVYEQYF. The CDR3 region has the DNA TGTGCCAGTAGTCCGGGGACTAGCGGGAGCGTTTACGAGCAGTACTTC.

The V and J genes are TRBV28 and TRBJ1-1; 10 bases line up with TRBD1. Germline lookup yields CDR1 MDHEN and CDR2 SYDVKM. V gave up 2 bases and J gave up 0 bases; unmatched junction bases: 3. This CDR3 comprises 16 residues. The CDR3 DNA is TGTGCCAGCAGTTTACTAGACAGGGGGCTGAACACTGAAGCTTTCTTT. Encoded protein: CASSLLDRGLNTEAFF.

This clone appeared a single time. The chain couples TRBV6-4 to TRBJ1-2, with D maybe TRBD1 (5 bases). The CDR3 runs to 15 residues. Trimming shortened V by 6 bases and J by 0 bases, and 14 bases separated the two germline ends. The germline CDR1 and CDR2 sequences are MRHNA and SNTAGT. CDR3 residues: CASSQQATANYGYTF. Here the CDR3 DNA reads TGTGCCAGCAGCCAACAGGCCACAGCTAACTATGGCTACACCTTC.

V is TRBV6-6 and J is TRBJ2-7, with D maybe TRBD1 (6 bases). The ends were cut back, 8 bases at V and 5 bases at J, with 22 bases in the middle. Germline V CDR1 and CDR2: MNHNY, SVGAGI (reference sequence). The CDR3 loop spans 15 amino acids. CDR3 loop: CASSRTGTFPHEQYF. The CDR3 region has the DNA TGTGCCAGCTCCCGAACAGGGACATTCCCCCACGAGCAGTACTTC.

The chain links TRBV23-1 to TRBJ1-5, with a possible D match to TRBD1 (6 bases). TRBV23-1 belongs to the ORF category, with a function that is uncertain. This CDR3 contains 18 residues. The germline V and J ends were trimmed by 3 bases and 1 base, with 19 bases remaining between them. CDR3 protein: CASSHPNLYTGSNQPQHF. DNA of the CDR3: TGCGCCAGCAGTCATCCTAACCTCTATACAGGGAGCAATCAGCCCCAGCATTTT.

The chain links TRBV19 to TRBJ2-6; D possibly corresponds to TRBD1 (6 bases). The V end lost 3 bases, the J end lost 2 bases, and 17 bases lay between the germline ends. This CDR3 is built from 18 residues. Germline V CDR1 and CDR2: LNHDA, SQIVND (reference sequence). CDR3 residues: CASSMDRPRGAGANVLTF. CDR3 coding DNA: TGTGCCAGTAGTATGGACAGACCTCGAGGGGCTGGGGCCAACGTCCTGACTTTC.

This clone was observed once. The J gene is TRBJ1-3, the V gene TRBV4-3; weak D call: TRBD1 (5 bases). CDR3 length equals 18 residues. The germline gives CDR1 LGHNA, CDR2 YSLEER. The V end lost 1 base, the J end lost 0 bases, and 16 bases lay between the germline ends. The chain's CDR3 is CASSQGSQGSFSGNTIYF. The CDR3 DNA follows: TGCGCCAGCAGCCAAGGTAGTCAGGGCTCCTTCTCTGGAAACACCATATATTTT.

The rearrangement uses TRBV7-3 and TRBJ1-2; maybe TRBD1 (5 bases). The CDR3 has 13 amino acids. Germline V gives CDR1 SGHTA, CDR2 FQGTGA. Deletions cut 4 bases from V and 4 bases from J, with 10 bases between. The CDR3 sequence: CASSSDSSYGYTF. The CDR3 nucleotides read TGTGCCAGCAGCTCTGACAGCTCCTATGGCTACACCTTC.

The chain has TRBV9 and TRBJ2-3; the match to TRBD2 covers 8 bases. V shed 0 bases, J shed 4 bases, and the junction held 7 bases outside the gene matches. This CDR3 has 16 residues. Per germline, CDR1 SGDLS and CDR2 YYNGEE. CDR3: CASSVDLAGDSDTQYF. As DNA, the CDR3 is TGTGCCAGCAGCGTAGATCTAGCGGGTGATTCAGATACGCAGTATTTT.

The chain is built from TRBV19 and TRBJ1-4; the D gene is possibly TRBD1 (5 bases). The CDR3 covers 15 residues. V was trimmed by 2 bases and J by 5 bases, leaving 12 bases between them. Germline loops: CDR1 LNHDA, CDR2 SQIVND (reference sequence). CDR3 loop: CASSIWGEGNEKLFF. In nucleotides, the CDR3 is TGTGCCAGTAGTATATGGGGGGAAGGGAATGAAAAACTGTTTTTT.

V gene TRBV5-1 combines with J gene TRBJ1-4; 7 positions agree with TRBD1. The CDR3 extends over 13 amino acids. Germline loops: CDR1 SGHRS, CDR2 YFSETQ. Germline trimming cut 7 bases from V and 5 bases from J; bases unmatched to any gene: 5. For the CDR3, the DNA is TGCGCCAGCTCCGGGACAGAAAATGAAAAACTGTTTTTT. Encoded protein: CASSGTENEKLFF.